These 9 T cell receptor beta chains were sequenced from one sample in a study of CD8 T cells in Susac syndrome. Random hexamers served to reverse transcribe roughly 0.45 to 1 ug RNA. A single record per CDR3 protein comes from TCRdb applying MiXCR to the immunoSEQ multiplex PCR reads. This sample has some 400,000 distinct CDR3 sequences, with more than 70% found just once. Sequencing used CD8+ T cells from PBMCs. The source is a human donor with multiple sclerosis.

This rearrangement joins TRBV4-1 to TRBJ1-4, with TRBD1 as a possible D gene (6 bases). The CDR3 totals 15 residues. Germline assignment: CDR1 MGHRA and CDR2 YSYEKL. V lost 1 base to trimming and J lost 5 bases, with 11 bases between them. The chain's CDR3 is CASSQVGGQNEKLFF. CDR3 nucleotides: TGCGCCAGCAGCCAAGTCGGGGGGCAAAATGAAAAACTGTTTTTT.

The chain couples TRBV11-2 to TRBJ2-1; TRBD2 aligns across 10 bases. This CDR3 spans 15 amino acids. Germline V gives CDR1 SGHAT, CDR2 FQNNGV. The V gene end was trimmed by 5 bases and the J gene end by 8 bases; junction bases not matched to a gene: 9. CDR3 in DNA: TGTGCCAGCAGCCTGAGACTAGCGGGTATTGATGAGCAGTTCTTC. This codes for CASSLRLAGIDEQFF. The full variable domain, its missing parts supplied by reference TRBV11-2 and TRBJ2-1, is EAGVAQSPRYKIIEKRQSVAFWCNPISGHATLYWYQQILGQGPKLLIQFQNNGVVDDSQLPKDRFSAERLKGVDSTLKIQPAKLEDSAVYLCASSLRLAGIDEQFFGPGTRLTVL.

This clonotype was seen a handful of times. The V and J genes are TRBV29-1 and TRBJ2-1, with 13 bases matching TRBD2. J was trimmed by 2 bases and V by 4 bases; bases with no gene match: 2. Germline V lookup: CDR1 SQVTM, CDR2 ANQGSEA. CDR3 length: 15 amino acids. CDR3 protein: CSVGGLAGPYNEQFF. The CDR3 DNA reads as TGCAGCGTTGGGGGACTAGCGGGGCCCTACAATGAGCAGTTCTTC.

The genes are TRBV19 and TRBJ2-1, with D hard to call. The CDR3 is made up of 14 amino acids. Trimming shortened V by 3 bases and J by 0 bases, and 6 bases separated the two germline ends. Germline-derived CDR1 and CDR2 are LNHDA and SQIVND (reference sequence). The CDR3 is CASSISGSYNEQFF. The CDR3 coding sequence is TGTGCCAGTAGTATTTCGGGCTCCTACAATGAGCAGTTCTTC.

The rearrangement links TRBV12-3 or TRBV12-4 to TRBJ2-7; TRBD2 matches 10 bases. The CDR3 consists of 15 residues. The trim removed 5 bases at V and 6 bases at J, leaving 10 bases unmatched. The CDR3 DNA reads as TGTGCCAGCAGTCGAGACGGGACTAGCGATCTCGAGCAGTACTTC. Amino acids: CASSRDGTSDLEQYF.

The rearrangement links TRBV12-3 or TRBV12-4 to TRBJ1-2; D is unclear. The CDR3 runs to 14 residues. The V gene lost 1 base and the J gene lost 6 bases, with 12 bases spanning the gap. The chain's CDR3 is CASSLGVPLDGYTF. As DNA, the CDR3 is TGTGCCAGCAGTTTAGGGGTGCCGTTAGATGGCTACACCTTC.

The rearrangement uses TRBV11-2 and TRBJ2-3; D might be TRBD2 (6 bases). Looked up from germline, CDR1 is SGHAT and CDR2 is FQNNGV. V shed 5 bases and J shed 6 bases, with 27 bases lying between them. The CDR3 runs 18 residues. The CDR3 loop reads CASSPFPDVVGGTDTQYF. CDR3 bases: TGTGCCAGCAGCCCTTTTCCTGATGTTGTCGGGGGAACGGATACGCAGTATTTT.

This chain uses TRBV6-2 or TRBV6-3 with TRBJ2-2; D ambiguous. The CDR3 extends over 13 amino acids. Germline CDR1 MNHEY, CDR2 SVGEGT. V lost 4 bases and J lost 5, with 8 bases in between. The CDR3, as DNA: TGTGCCAGCAGTTCTAGATGGACCGGGGAGCTGTTTTTT. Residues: CASSSRWTGELFF.

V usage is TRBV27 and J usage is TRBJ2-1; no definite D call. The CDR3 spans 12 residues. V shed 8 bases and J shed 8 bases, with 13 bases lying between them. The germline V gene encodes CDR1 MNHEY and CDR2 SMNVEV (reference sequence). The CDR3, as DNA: TGTGCCAGCCGGTCGGTCTTGGATGAGCAGTTCTTC. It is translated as CASRSVLDEQFF.